This T cell receptor (beta chain) appears in the sequencing data of a study of human T cells and chemical hapten exposure. Study-level information: Sensitizing treatment utilized 2% DPC over a 2 cm by 2 cm portion of upper inner arm skin. The patients, most of them female, presented with alopecia areata, totalis or universalis. General study points: Alopecia in the donors means their immune response may deviate from healthy people's.

Authors' processing steps: Sample TCR counts, which ranged from about 20,000 to 690,600, had a median of roughly 96,000. From the RACE reads, TCRdb called clonotypes with MiXCR, one entry per CDR3 protein. TCRdb's processing, not the authors', yielded these V and J calls. The sample consists of tens of thousands of distinct CDR3 sequences, approximately 12% of them appearing once. Time point given: pre-sensitization, week 0. Noted treatment: therapeutic diphenylcyclopropenone sensitization with weekly scalp DPC. It was from unfractionated whole blood that total RNA was extracted. This clonotype was picked up a small number of times. The antigen remains undetermined. Germline V gene lookup returns CDR1 MDHEN and CDR2 SYDVKM. V lost 7 bases, J lost 2 bases, and 4 bases stayed unmatched. The CDR3 consists of 14 residues.

This receptor was taken from a middle-aged woman with alopecia areata. Some clones in this sample may be carry-over from other donors' samples. The material sequenced was whole blood, taken in connection with sensitization to the hapten diphenylcyclopropenone (DPC). The genes are TRBV28 and TRBJ2-5; 10 bases are a match to TRBD2. The CDR3: CASTTSGVQETQYF. The DNA of the CDR3 is TGTGCCAGCACTACTAGCGGGGTACAAGAGACCCAGTACTTC.